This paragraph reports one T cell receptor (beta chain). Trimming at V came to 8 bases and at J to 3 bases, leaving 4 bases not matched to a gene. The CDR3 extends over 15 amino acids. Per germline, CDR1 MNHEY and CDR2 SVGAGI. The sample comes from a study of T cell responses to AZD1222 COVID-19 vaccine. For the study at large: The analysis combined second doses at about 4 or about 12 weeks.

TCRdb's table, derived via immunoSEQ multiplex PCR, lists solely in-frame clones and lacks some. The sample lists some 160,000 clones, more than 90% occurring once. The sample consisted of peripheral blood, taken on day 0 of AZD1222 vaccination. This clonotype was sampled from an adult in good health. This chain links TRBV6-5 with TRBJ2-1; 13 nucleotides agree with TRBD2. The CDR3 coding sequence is TGTGCCAGCGGCCGACTAGCGGGAGGCTACAATGAGCAGTTCTTC. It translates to CASGRLAGGYNEQFF.